The T cell receptor (beta chain) under discussion was sequenced for a study of cytomegalovirus exposure and HLA in healthy donors. General study results and limits: Associated with HLA alleles at 0.05 false discovery rate in a later analysis were around 15,000 TCR beta sequences. TCR association rates varied by HLA locus in a later analysis, with DRB1 highest and HLA-C lowest. Productive rates of about 87% or about 30% were seen for most TCR beta V segments in an earlier analysis.

Remarks on this clone: No antigen is known for it.

Researchers ran the PCR with 60 Vbeta and 13 Jbeta primers. Produced via immunoSEQ multiplex PCR; TCRdb's table is partial and in-frame only. The sample holds some 180,000 clones, about nine tenths seen once. Germline assignment: CDR1 SGHRS and CDR2 YFSETQ. The CDR3 sequence is 16 residues long. The V and J ends lost 4 bases and 5 bases, in that order; junction bases with no gene match: 11. This receptor was obtained from a boy aged 2-9 years in good health and CMV-seronegative. The rearrangement joins TRBV5-1 to TRBJ2-2; 7 positions agree with TRBD1. Sequencing was performed on PBMCs. The CDR3 DNA sequence: TGCGCCAGCAGCCGCGACAGGGTCGTTGGGACCGGGGAGCTGTTTTTT. Translating it yields CASSRDRVVGTGELFF.